Each of the 8 T cell receptor beta chains below was sequenced from the same sample in a study of blood T cell repertoires in COVID-19. Assay: immunoSEQ multiplex PCR; the TCRdb copy retains only in-frame clones and omits some. Of about 75,000 clones listed, around 80% were seen once; the top ten hold approximately 20%. The sample consisted of peripheral blood. These receptors were collected from a woman between 50 and 59 years old with acute or convalescent COVID-19.

The V and J genes are TRBV19 and TRBJ1-2; TRBD1 agrees at 7 bases. Germline V gives CDR1 LNHDA, CDR2 SQIVND (reference sequence). V lost 4 bases to trimming and J lost 6 bases; unmatched junction nucleotides: 11. This CDR3 is 15 amino acids long. The DNA of the CDR3 is TGTGCCAGTAGTAACCGCCTACAGGGGAAAAATGGCTACACCTTC. This encodes CASSNRLQGKNGYTF.

This chain uses TRBV6-6 with TRBJ1-5, with 9 positions matching TRBD1. Germline CDR1 and CDR2: MNHNY and SVGAGI (reference sequence). The CDR3 is made up of 16 amino acids. With V trimmed by 0 bases and J by 7 bases, 7 bases remained unmatched. The DNA of the CDR3 is TGTGCCAGCAGTTACTCTGGGACAGGGCTAGGACAGCCCCAGCATTTT. Amino acid sequence: CASSYSGTGLGQPQHF.

This chain joins TRBV27 and TRBJ2-6, with 8 bases identical to TRBD1. CDR3 length: 16 residues. V gave up 4 bases and J gave up 3 bases; unmatched junction bases: 5. Germline V CDR1 and CDR2: MNHEY, SMNVEV (reference sequence). CDR3 region: CASSSRQGFGANVLTF. The CDR3 coding sequence is TGTGCCAGCAGTTCCCGACAGGGGTTTGGGGCCAACGTCCTGACTTTC. The full variable domain, with the rest looked up from reference TRBV27 and TRBJ2-6, is EAQVTQNPRYLITVTGKKLTVTCSQNMNHEYMSWYRQDPGLGLRQIYYSMNVEVTDKGDVPEGYKVSRKEKRNFPLILESPSPNQTSLYFCASSSRQGFGANVLTFGAGSRLTVL.

V is TRBV19 and J is TRBJ1-3, with unresolved D. CDR1 is LNHDA and CDR2 is SQIVND in the germline V gene (reference sequence). Trimming left V 3 bases short and J 1 base short, with 7 bases between. CDR3 size: 14 residues. CDR3 region: CASSIGGSGNTIYF. CDR3 nucleotides: TGTGCCAGTAGTATCGGTGGTTCTGGAAACACCATATATTTT.

This clone was seen once. The chain couples TRBV9 to TRBJ1-5; D is ambiguous. Germline V CDR1 and CDR2: SGDLS, YYNGEE. V dropped 0 bases and J dropped 4 bases, with 5 bases sitting between them. There are 13 residues in the CDR3. The CDR3 loop reads CASSVAGNQPQHF. In DNA, the CDR3 is TGTGCCAGCAGCGTAGCCGGGAATCAGCCCCAGCATTTT.

This chain uses TRBV5-1 with TRBJ2-7; maybe TRBD1 (5 bases). This CDR3 has 17 residues. Germline-derived CDR1 and CDR2 are SGHRS and YFSETQ. V was pared by 4 bases and J by 4 bases, with 24 bases between. CDR3 loop: CASSREVGGRAPYEQYF. Written as DNA, the CDR3 is TGCGCCAGCAGCAGAGAGGTGGGCGGCAGGGCGCCTTACGAGCAGTACTTC.

The chain employs TRBV4-3 and TRBJ1-1; 7 positions agree with TRBD1. This CDR3 is 14 amino acids long. In germline, CDR1 is LGHNA, CDR2 YSLEER. V trimming: 3 bases; J trimming: 4 bases; junction bases outside the gene matches: 5. As DNA, the CDR3 is TGCGCCAGCAGCCACGTCGACAGGGCCACTGAAGCTTTCTTT. It codes for CASSHVDRATEAFF.

The V gene is TRBV4-1, the J gene TRBJ2-1; 8 nucleotides line up with TRBD2. In germline, CDR1 is MGHRA, CDR2 YSYEKL. The CDR3 is 15 residues long. Unmatched junction bases numbered 2, after V lost 4 bases and J lost 0 bases. The CDR3 sequence is CASSRGGPSYNEQFF. CDR3 DNA: TGCGCCAGCAGCCGCGGGGGGCCCTCCTACAATGAGCAGTTCTTC.